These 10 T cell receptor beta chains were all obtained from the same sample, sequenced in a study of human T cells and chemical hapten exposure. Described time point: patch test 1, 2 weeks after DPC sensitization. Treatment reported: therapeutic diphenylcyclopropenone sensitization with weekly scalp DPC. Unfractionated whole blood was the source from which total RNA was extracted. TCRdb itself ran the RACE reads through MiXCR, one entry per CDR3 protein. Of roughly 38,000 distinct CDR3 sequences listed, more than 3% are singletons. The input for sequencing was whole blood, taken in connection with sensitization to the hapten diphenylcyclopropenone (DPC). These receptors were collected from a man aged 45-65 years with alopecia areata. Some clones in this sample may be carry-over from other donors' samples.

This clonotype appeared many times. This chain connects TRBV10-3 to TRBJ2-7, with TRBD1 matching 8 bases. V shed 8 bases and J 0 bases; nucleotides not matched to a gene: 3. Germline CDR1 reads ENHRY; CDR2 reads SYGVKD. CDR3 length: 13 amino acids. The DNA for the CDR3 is TGTGCCATCGAGGGACAGGACTCCTACGAGCAGTACTTC. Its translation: CAIEGQDSYEQYF.

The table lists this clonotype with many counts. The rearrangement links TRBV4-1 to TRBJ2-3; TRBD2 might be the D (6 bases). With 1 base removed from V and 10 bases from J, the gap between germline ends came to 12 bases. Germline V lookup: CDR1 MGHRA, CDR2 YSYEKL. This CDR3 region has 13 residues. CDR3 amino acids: CASSQGPGAAQYF. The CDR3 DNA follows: TGCGCCAGCAGCCAAGGGCCGGGAGCAGCGCAGTATTTT.

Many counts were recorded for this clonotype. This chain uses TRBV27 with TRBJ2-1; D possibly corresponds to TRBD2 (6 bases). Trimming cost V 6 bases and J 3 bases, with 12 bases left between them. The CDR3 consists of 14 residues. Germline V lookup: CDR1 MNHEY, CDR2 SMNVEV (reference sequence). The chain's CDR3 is CASSPTEGYNEQFF. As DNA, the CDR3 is TGTGCCAGCAGCCCGACGGAGGGCTACAATGAGCAGTTCTTC.

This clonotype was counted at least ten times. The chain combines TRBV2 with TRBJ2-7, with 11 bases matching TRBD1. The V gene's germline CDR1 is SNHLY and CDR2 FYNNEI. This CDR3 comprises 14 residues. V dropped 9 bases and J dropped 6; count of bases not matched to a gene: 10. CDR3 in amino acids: CASTTGTGGIEQYF. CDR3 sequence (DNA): TGTGCCAGTACGACCGGGACAGGGGGAATCGAGCAGTACTTC.

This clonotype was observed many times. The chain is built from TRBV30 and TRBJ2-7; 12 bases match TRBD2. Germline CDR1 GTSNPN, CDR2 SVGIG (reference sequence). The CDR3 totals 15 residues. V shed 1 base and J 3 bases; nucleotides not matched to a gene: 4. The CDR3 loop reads CAWSGSGLAGYEQYF. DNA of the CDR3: TGTGCCTGGAGTGGATCGGGACTAGCGGGCTACGAGCAGTACTTC.

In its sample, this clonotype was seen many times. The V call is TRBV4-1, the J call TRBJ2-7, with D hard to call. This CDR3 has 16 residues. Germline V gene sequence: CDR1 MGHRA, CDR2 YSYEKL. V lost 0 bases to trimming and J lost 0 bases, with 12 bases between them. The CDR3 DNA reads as TGCGCCAGCAGCCAAGAGCATTCGCGGAACTCCTACGAGCAGTACTTC. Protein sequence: CASSQEHSRNSYEQYF.

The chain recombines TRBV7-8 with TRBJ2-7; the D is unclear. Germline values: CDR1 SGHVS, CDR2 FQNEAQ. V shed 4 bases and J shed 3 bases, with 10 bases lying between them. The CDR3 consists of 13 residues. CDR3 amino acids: CASSSVVGYEQYF. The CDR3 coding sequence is TGTGCCAGCAGCTCAGTAGTGGGCTACGAGCAGTACTTC.

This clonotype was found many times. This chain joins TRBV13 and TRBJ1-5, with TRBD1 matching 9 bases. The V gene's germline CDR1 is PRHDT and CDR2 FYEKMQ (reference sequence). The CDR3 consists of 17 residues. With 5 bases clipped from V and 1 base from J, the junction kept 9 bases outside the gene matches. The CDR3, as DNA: TGTGCCAGCAGCCTAAAGTCCGGGACAGGGAGCAATCAGCCCCAGCATTTT. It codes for CASSLKSGTGSNQPQHF.

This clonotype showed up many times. The chain's CDR3 is CASFSRFYTEAFF. The CDR3 DNA is TGTGCCAGCTTTTCCAGGTTTTACACTGAAGCTTTCTTT. The chain links TRBV7-2 to TRBJ1-1, with no clear D. V was trimmed by 8 bases and J by 3 bases, leaving 13 bases between them. The CDR3 spans 13 residues. The germline V gene has CDR1 SGHTA and CDR2 FQGNSA.

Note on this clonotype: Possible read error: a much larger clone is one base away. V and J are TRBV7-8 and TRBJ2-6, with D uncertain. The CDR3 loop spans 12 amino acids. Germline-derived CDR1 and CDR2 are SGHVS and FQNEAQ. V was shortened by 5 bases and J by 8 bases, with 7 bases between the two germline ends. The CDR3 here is CASSPRSNVLTF. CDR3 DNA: TGTGCCAGCAGCCCGAGGTCCAACGTCCTGACTTTC. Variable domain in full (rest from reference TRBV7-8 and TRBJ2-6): GAGVSQSPRYKVAKRGQDVALRCDPISGHVSLFWYQQALGQGPEFLTYFQNEAQLDKSGLPSDRFFAERPEGSVSTLKIQRTQQEDSAVYLCASSPRSNVLTFGAGSRLTVL.